A selection of T cell receptor beta chains follows, all from one sample in a study of cytomegalovirus exposure and HLA in healthy donors. TCRdb's copy holds only in-frame clones and misses some; the assay was immunoSEQ multiplex PCR. The repertoire holds 100,000 or so clones, with less than 85% as singletons. Sequenced: PBMCs. The receptors derive from a man aged 40-55 years in good health and CMV-seronegative. The CDR3 runs from the conserved cysteine through the conserved F or W. A D gene is named only where the DNA matches it firmly. The size of a clone is reported for some rows only, either as once, few or many, or as a class for expanded clones.

v_gene: TRBV30; j_gene: TRBJ2-7; len: 10; d_gene: NA; abundance: NA; CDR3aa: CAYGAYEQYF; CDR3nt: TGTGCCTATGGGGCCTACGAGCAGTACTTC
v_gene: TRBV6-1; j_gene: TRBJ1-6; len: 14; d_gene: NA; abundance: NA; CDR3aa: CASRNRDYNSPLHF; CDR3nt: TGTGCCAGCAGGAACCGGGATTATAATTCACCCCTCCACTTT
v_gene: TRBV6-6; j_gene: TRBJ2-1; len: 12; d_gene: NA; abundance: NA; CDR3aa: CATGGFGDEQFF; CDR3nt: TGTGCCACTGGGGGGTTTGGCGATGAGCAGTTCTTC
v_gene: TRBV27; j_gene: TRBJ2-1; len: 15; d_gene: TRBD2; abundance: NA; CDR3aa: CASSWVAGAGGEQFF; CDR3nt: TGTGCCAGCAGTTGGGTAGCGGGGGCTGGGGGTGAGCAGTTCTTC
v_gene: TRBV7-3; j_gene: TRBJ2-3; len: 18; d_gene: TRBD2; abundance: NA; CDR3aa: CASSLTASGQTSTDTQYF; CDR3nt: TGTGCCAGCAGCTTAACGGCTAGCGGGCAGACTAGCACAGATACGCAGTATTTT
v_gene: TRBV15; j_gene: TRBJ2-7; len: 16; d_gene: NA; abundance: NA; CDR3aa: CATSSPIRGLTYEQYF; CDR3nt: TGTGCCACCAGCAGTCCTATCAGGGGCCTGACCTACGAGCAGTACTTC
v_gene: TRBV7-7; j_gene: TRBJ2-3; len: 13; d_gene: NA; abundance: once; CDR3aa: CASSPGVGDTQYF; CDR3nt: TGTGCTAGCAGCCCCGGGGTGGGAGATACGCAGTATTTT
v_gene: TRBV18; j_gene: TRBJ1-2; len: 15; d_gene: TRBD1; abundance: NA; CDR3aa: CASSLGTGENYGYTF; CDR3nt: TGTGCCAGCTCACTCGGGACAGGGGAGAACTATGGCTACACCTTC
v_gene: TRBV18; j_gene: TRBJ2-5; len: 16; d_gene: TRBD2; abundance: NA; CDR3aa: CASSPPAGGLGETQYF; CDR3nt: TGTGCCAGCTCACCACCAGCGGGGGGCCTGGGGGAGACCCAGTACTTC
v_gene: TRBV7-6; j_gene: TRBJ2-1; len: 15; d_gene: NA; abundance: NA; CDR3aa: CASSLSWSSYNEQFF; CDR3nt: TGTGCCAGCAGCTTATCGTGGAGCTCCTACAATGAGCAGTTCTTC
v_gene: TRBV19; j_gene: TRBJ2-6; len: 19; d_gene: TRBD2; abundance: NA; CDR3aa: CASSPGLERGLSGANVLTF; CDR3nt: TGTGCCAGTAGTCCCGGCCTCGAGCGGGGGCTCTCTGGGGCCAACGTCCTGACTTTC
v_gene: TRBV27; j_gene: TRBJ1-5; len: 15; d_gene: TRBD1; abundance: NA; CDR3aa: CASSRTGFSNQPQHF; CDR3nt: TGTGCCAGCAGCCGGACAGGGTTTAGCAATCAGCCCCAGCATTTT
v_gene: TRBV4-1; j_gene: TRBJ1-5; len: 13; d_gene: NA; abundance: NA; CDR3aa: CASSQDGVQPQHF; CDR3nt: TGCGCCAGCAGCCAAGATGGAGTGCAGCCCCAGCATTTT
v_gene: TRBV18; j_gene: TRBJ1-2; len: 13; d_gene: NA; abundance: NA; CDR3aa: CASSPGQEDGYTF; CDR3nt: TGTGCCAGCTCACCAGGGCAGGAGGACGGCTACACCTTC
v_gene: TRBV19; j_gene: TRBJ1-2; len: 14; d_gene: TRBD1; abundance: NA; CDR3aa: CASSITGGNYGYTF; CDR3nt: TGTGCCAGTAGTATTACAGGGGGGAACTATGGCTACACCTTC